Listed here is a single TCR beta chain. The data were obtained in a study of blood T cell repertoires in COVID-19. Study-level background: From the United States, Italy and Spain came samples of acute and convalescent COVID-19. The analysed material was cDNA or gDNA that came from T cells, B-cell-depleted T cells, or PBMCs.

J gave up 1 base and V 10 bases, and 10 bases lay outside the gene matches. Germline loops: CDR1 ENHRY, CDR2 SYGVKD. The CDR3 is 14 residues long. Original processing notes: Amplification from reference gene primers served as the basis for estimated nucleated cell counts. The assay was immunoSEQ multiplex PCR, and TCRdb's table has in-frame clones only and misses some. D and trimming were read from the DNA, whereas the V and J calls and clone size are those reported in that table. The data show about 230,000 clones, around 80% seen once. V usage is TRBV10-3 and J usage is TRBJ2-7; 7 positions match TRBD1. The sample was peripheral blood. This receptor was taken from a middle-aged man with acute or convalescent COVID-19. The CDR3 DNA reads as TGTGCCACTCTCGACGCCAGGGGGTCCTACGAGCAGTACTTC. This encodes CATLDARGSYEQYF.